This T cell receptor beta chain is drawn from a study of memory CD4+ T cells and cytomegalovirus serostatus. TCRdb's copy holds only in-frame clones and misses some; the assay was immunoSEQ multiplex PCR. The table shows roughly 50,000 clones, with 78% occurring only once. The sort gate was single viable CD3+CD4+CD8-CD45RO+ cells for memory CD4+ T cells. The CDR3 has 14 residues. Germline CDR1 MNHNS, CDR2 SASEGT. The trim removed 6 bases at V and 6 bases at J, leaving 4 bases unmatched. This clone was counted between two and nine times. This TCR derives from an adult in good health and CMV-seronegative. The sample comprised memory CD4+ T cells from blood. The chain uses TRBV6-1 and TRBJ1-4; 10 bases map to TRBD1. The CDR3 loop is CASRLTGGHEKLFF. In DNA form, the CDR3 reads TGTGCCAGCAGGCTGACAGGGGGCCATGAAAAACTGTTTTTT.